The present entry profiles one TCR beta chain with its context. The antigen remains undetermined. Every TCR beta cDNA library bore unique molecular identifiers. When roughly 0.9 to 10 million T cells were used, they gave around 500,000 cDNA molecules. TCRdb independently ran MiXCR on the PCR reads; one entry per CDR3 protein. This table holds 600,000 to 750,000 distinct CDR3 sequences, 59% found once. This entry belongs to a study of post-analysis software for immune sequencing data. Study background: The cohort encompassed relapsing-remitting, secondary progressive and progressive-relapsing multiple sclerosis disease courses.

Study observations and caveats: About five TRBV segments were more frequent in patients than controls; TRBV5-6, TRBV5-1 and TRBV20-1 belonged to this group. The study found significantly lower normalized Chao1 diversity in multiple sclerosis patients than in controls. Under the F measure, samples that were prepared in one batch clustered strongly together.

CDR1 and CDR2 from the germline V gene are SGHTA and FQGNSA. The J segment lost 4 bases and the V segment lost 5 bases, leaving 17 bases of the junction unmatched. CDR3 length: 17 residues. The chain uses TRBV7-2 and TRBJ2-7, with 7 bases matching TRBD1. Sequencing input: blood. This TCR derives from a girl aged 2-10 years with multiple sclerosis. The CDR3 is CASSGGRGRVTSYEQYF. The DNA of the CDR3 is TGTGCCAGCAGCGGCGGAAGGGGGCGGGTCACCAGTTACGAGCAGTACTTC.